A selection of T cell receptor beta chains follows, all from one sample in a study of OX40 agonist ivuxolimab in advanced cancers. TCRdb's table, derived via immunoSEQ multiplex PCR, lists solely in-frame clones and lacks some. This sample carries roughly 60,000 clones, 84% of them seen once, and the ten largest clones take approximately 2.2%. Specimen: CD4+ or CD8+ T cells sorted from blood, collected in a trial of the OX40 agonist ivuxolimab. The receptors shown here come from an adult with an advanced solid tumor such as melanoma, head and neck, liver or kidney cancer. Both conserved end residues are part of each CDR3. The D gene is left open where the match is weak. Not all rows give a size; the values are once, few, many and, for expanded clones, a class.

TRBJ1-1	TRBV14	-	-	CASSQDIGAGLSTEAFF	TGTGCCAGCAGCCAAGATATCGGGGCAGGGTTAAGCACTGAAGCTTTCTTT
TRBJ2-2	TRBV5-1	TRBD2	-	CASSLRTSYTGELFF	TGCGCCAGCAGCTTGAGGACTAGCTACACCGGGGAGCTGTTTTTT
TRBJ2-1	TRBV2	TRBD2	medium-sized	CASSAPLAGVRQFF	TGTGCCAGCAGTGCCCCCCTAGCGGGAGTAAGGCAGTTCTTC
TRBJ2-3	TRBV27	TRBD1	-	CASTRTGGGTDTQYF	TGTGCCAGCACCCGGACAGGGGGAGGCACAGATACGCAGTATTTT
TRBJ2-3	TRBV7-3	-	-	CASSLRGADTQYF	TGTGCCAGCAGCTTAAGAGGGGCAGATACGCAGTATTTT
TRBJ1-4	TRBV30	-	-	CAWRAGGGHEKLFF	TGTGCCTGGAGGGCAGGTGGAGGGCATGAAAAACTGTTTTTT
TRBJ1-1	TRBV5-1	-	-	CASSLVGTEAFF	TGCGCCAGCAGCTTGGTTGGCACTGAAGCTTTCTTT
TRBJ2-2	TRBV2	-	-	CASSETGLANTGELFF	TGTGCCAGCAGTGAGACGGGGCTAGCAAACACCGGGGAGCTGTTTTTT
TRBJ1-5	TRBV30	-	-	CAWSSGSRSNQPQHF	TGTGCCTGGAGTAGCGGGTCGAGGAGCAATCAGCCCCAGCATTTT
TRBJ2-1	TRBV11-1	-	-	CATSNYQQVVNEQFF	TGTGCCACCTCAAACTACCAGCAGGTAGTCAATGAGCAGTTCTTC
TRBJ1-2	TRBV5-6	TRBD1	-	CASSRAMGTGRSGYTF	TGTGCCAGCAGCCGAGCCATGGGGACAGGGAGGTCTGGCTACACCTTC
TRBJ2-5	TRBV18	-	-	CASSPPERGTQYF	TGTGCCAGCTCACCACCCGAAAGGGGGACCCAGTACTTC
TRBJ1-2	TRBV19	-	-	CASSLFLRRDYGYTF	TGTGCCAGTAGTCTGTTTCTTCGGCGAGACTATGGCTACACCTTC
TRBJ1-5	TRBV7-9	TRBD1	-	CASSRGQGYQPQHF	TGTGCCAGCAGCCGTGGACAGGGGTATCAGCCCCAGCATTTT
TRBJ2-3	TRBV4-2	TRBD2	-	CASSQARTSGSRTDTQYF	TGTGCCAGCAGCCAAGCTAGGACTAGCGGGAGCAGAACAGATACGCAGTATTTT
TRBJ1-3	TRBV18	-	-	CASSRQETGNTIYF	TGTGCCAGCTCCCGACAGGAAACTGGAAACACCATATATTTT
TRBJ1-6	TRBV7-9	-	-	CASSLLKGSSPLHF	TGTGCCAGCAGCTTACTGAAGGGGAGCTCACCCCTCCACTTT
TRBJ2-2	TRBV7-3	-	-	CASSLTVTGELFF	TGTGCCAGCAGCTTAACCGTCACCGGGGAGCTGTTTTTT
TRBJ1-1	TRBV27	TRBD1	-	CATIARDRGTEAFF	TGTGCCACCATCGCGCGGGACAGGGGAACTGAAGCTTTCTTT
TRBJ2-7	TRBV27	TRBD2	-	CASSPGGGTSGSEQYF	TGTGCCAGCAGTCCCGGCGGGGGGACTAGCGGGAGCGAGCAGTACTTC
TRBJ1-2	TRBV19	-	-	CAFGGGMYGYTF	TGTGCCTTCGGGGGAGGGATGTATGGCTACACCTTC
TRBJ2-3	TRBV5-1	TRBD2	-	CASSPGGSGGAYDTQYF	TGCGCCAGCAGCCCGGGAGGTAGCGGGGGGGCTTACGATACGCAGTATTTT
TRBJ2-2	TRBV10-2	-	-	CASSPEGELFF	TGCGCCAGCAGCCCGGAAGGGGAGCTGTTTTTT
TRBJ2-3	TRBV7-9	-	-	CASSLEGAIDTQYF	TGTGCCAGCAGCTTGGAAGGGGCCATAGATACGCAGTATTTT